The rows below give T cell receptor beta chains drawn from one sample of a study of T cells in Graves' hyperthyroidism and ophthalmopathy. TCRdb fed the multiplex PCR reads into MiXCR, producing one record per CDR3 protein. The sample includes around 280,000 distinct CDR3 sequences, approximately 13% seen only once; the top ten take roughly 7.9%. The source material was blood. Source of these receptors: a woman aged 40 to 50 with Graves' hyperthyroidism. Each CDR3 is given with its conserved first and last residue. A D gene is named only where the DNA matches it firmly. Clone size appears in some rows only: once, few, many, or a class for an expanded clone.

v_gene: TRBV10-3
j_gene: TRBJ1-6
abundance: many
d_gene: TRBD1
CDR3aa: CAIGDSDSPLHF
CDR3nt: TGTGCCATCGGGGACAGCGATTCACCCCTCCACTTT

v_gene: TRBV27
j_gene: TRBJ2-5
abundance: many
d_gene: TRBD2
CDR3aa: CASRNPFREGETQYF
CDR3nt: TGTGCCAGCCGTAACCCTTTCAGGGAGGGAGAGACCCAGTACTTC

v_gene: TRBV7-3
j_gene: TRBJ2-3
abundance: many
d_gene: .
CDR3aa: CASSLGRSLTDTQYF
CDR3nt: TGTGCCAGCAGCTTAGGACGCAGCCTCACAGATACGCAGTATTTT

v_gene: TRBV27
j_gene: TRBJ2-1
abundance: .
d_gene: TRBD1
CDR3aa: CASTPGQFNEQFF
CDR3nt: TGTGCCAGCACCCCGGGACAGTTCAATGAGCAGTTCTTC

v_gene: TRBV25-1
j_gene: TRBJ1-6
abundance: .
d_gene: .
CDR3aa: CASSESPAGGNSPLHF
CDR3nt: TGTGCCAGCAGTGAATCCCCGGCAGGCGGAAATTCACCCCTCCACTTT

v_gene: TRBV7-2
j_gene: TRBJ2-3
abundance: many
d_gene: .
CDR3aa: CASSLGAGRKSDTQYF
CDR3nt: TGTGCCAGCAGCTTAGGTGCGGGAAGGAAGTCAGATACGCAGTATTTT

v_gene: TRBV5-6
j_gene: TRBJ2-7
abundance: .
d_gene: TRBD1
CDR3aa: CASSSPGQGSEQYF
CDR3nt: TGTGCCAGCAGCTCGCCGGGACAGGGGTCCGAGCAGTACTTC

v_gene: TRBV5-1
j_gene: TRBJ1-2
abundance: few
d_gene: TRBD1
CDR3aa: CASSLYLGGEGYTF
CDR3nt: TGCGCCAGCAGCTTGTACCTAGGGGGCGAAGGCTACACCTTC

v_gene: TRBV27
j_gene: TRBJ2-7
abundance: many
d_gene: .
CDR3aa: CASSFRGTNYEQYF
CDR3nt: TGTGCCAGCAGTTTTCGGGGGACAAACTACGAGCAGTACTTC

v_gene: TRBV4-2
j_gene: TRBJ1-4
abundance: few
d_gene: .
CDR3aa: CASSTRTARTNEKLFF
CDR3nt: TGTGCCAGCAGCACCCGGACAGCCCGTACGAATGAAAAACTGTTTTTT

v_gene: TRBV29-1
j_gene: TRBJ2-6
abundance: .
d_gene: .
CDR3aa: CSVAASGANVLTF
CDR3nt: TGCAGCGTTGCGGCTTCTGGGGCCAACGTCCTGACTTTC

v_gene: TRBV18
j_gene: TRBJ1-1
abundance: many
d_gene: .
CDR3aa: CASSTREGGAFF
CDR3nt: TGTGCCAGCTCCACCAGGGAGGGAGGGGCTTTCTTT

v_gene: TRBV2
j_gene: TRBJ2-3
abundance: many
d_gene: .
CDR3aa: CASSPGEVTDTQYF
CDR3nt: TGTGCCAGCAGTCCCGGGGAGGTTACAGATACGCAGTATTTT

v_gene: TRBV12-3/TRBV12-4
j_gene: TRBJ2-3
abundance: .
d_gene: TRBD2
CDR3aa: CASSLAGGTRYF
CDR3nt: TGTGCCAGCAGTCTAGCGGGAGGTACGCGGTATTTT

v_gene: TRBV6-5
j_gene: TRBJ1-4
abundance: .
d_gene: .
CDR3aa: CASSYSGVGEKLFF
CDR3nt: TGTGCCAGCAGTTACTCAGGGGTCGGTGAAAAACTGTTTTTT

v_gene: TRBV5-1
j_gene: TRBJ2-7
abundance: many
d_gene: TRBD1
CDR3aa: CASSLAPGQGGEQYF
CDR3nt: TGCGCCAGCAGCTTGGCGCCTGGACAGGGAGGCGAGCAGTACTTC

v_gene: TRBV20-1
j_gene: TRBJ2-7
abundance: many
d_gene: .
CDR3aa: CSARVLGGGTYEQYF
CDR3nt: TGCAGTGCTAGAGTTCTCGGAGGGGGGACCTACGAGCAGTACTTC

v_gene: TRBV10-3
j_gene: TRBJ1-6
abundance: many
d_gene: .
CDR3aa: CAISDGNSPLHF
CDR3nt: TGTGCCATCAGTGACGGCAATTCACCCCTCCACTTT

v_gene: TRBV2
j_gene: TRBJ2-4
abundance: many
d_gene: TRBD1
CDR3aa: CASRDDRGNIQYF
CDR3nt: TGTGCCAGCAGGGACGACAGGGGAAACATTCAGTACTTC

v_gene: TRBV19
j_gene: TRBJ1-6
abundance: many
d_gene: .
CDR3aa: CASNTGYNSPLHF
CDR3nt: TGTGCCAGTAATACAGGGTATAATTCACCCCTCCACTTT

v_gene: TRBV12-3/TRBV12-4
j_gene: TRBJ2-2
abundance: many
d_gene: .
CDR3aa: CASSLGAENGELFF
CDR3nt: TGTGCCAGCAGTTTAGGGGCGGAAAACGGGGAGCTGTTTTTT

v_gene: TRBV28
j_gene: TRBJ1-1
abundance: many
d_gene: .
CDR3aa: CATLERKPNTEAFF
CDR3nt: TGTGCCACCCTAGAACGGAAACCGAACACTGAAGCTTTCTTT

v_gene: TRBV5-5
j_gene: TRBJ1-2
abundance: many
d_gene: .
CDR3aa: CASSLDGAHGYTF
CDR3nt: TGTGCCAGCAGCTTGGATGGGGCGCATGGCTACACCTTC

v_gene: TRBV28
j_gene: TRBJ2-5
abundance: many
d_gene: TRBD1
CDR3aa: CASSSRTGVEETQYF
CDR3nt: TGTGCCAGCAGTTCGCGGACAGGGGTAGAGGAGACCCAGTACTTC

v_gene: TRBV6-1
j_gene: TRBJ1-5
abundance: .
d_gene: .
CDR3aa: CASSEVSGQPRHF
CDR3nt: TGTGCCAGCAGTGAAGTATCTGGTCAGCCCCGGCATTTT

v_gene: TRBV12-3/TRBV12-4
j_gene: TRBJ2-3
abundance: many
d_gene: TRBD2
CDR3aa: CASSLRGRGDTQYF
CDR3nt: TGTGCCAGCAGTTTACGCGGGAGAGGGGATACGCAGTATTTT

v_gene: TRBV27
j_gene: TRBJ1-1
abundance: many
d_gene: .
CDR3aa: CASSPQRGRNTEAFF
CDR3nt: TGTGCCAGCAGCCCTCAGCGGGGGCGGAACACTGAAGCTTTCTTT

v_gene: TRBV7-2
j_gene: TRBJ2-2
abundance: many
d_gene: .
CDR3aa: CASSTSNTGELFF
CDR3nt: TGTGCCAGCAGCACCAGTAACACCGGGGAGCTGTTTTTT

v_gene: TRBV7-9
j_gene: TRBJ1-2
abundance: .
d_gene: .
CDR3aa: CASSNGDNWNYGYTF
CDR3nt: TGTGCCAGCAGTAACGGGGACAATTGGAACTATGGCTACACCTTC

v_gene: TRBV6-2/TRBV6-3
j_gene: TRBJ2-7
abundance: .
d_gene: TRBD2
CDR3aa: CASSRGPLAGAPYEQYF
CDR3nt: TGTGCCAGCAGCAGGGGGCCTCTAGCGGGAGCACCCTACGAGCAGTACTTC

v_gene: TRBV6-2/TRBV6-3
j_gene: TRBJ1-6
abundance: .
d_gene: .
CDR3aa: CASTQANSPLHF
CDR3nt: TGTGCCAGCACGCAGGCGAATTCACCCCTCCACTTT

v_gene: TRBV3-1
j_gene: TRBJ2-1
abundance: many
d_gene: .
CDR3aa: CASSQRAKDEQFF
CDR3nt: TGTGCCAGCAGCCAACGCGCTAAGGATGAGCAGTTCTTC

v_gene: TRBV19
j_gene: TRBJ2-1
abundance: .
d_gene: .
CDR3aa: CASSIAGSSYNEQFF
CDR3nt: TGTGCCAGTAGTATCGCGGGGAGCTCCTACAATGAGCAGTTCTTC

v_gene: TRBV20-1
j_gene: TRBJ1-5
abundance: .
d_gene: .
CDR3aa: CSARSRPGLNQPQHF
CDR3nt: TGCAGTGCTAGATCCCGACCGGGACTCAATCAGCCCCAGCATTTT

v_gene: TRBV27
j_gene: TRBJ1-2
abundance: many
d_gene: .
CDR3aa: CASSPGVGYGYTF
CDR3nt: TGTGCCAGCAGTCCGGGGGTGGGGTATGGCTACACCTTC

v_gene: TRBV27
j_gene: TRBJ2-3
abundance: many
d_gene: TRBD2
CDR3aa: CASSPGLAGVSDTQYF
CDR3nt: TGTGCCAGCAGTCCAGGACTAGCGGGAGTTTCAGATACGCAGTATTTT

v_gene: TRBV6-1
j_gene: TRBJ1-1
abundance: .
d_gene: TRBD1
CDR3aa: CASSELGTGSTEAFF
CDR3nt: TGTGCCAGCAGTGAATTGGGGACAGGGAGTACTGAAGCTTTCTTT

v_gene: TRBV7-9
j_gene: TRBJ2-5
abundance: many
d_gene: TRBD1
CDR3aa: CASSKDRVGQETQYF
CDR3nt: TGTGCCAGCAGCAAGGACAGGGTAGGCCAAGAGACCCAGTACTTC

v_gene: TRBV20-1
j_gene: TRBJ2-3
abundance: many
d_gene: .
CDR3aa: CSARDISGPLKDTQYF
CDR3nt: TGCAGTGCTAGAGATATTAGCGGACCCCTCAAGGATACGCAGTATTTT

v_gene: TRBV20-1
j_gene: TRBJ2-3
abundance: many
d_gene: TRBD2
CDR3aa: CSAVSGRFGAQYF
CDR3nt: TGCAGTGCGGTTAGCGGGAGATTTGGCGCGCAGTATTTT

v_gene: TRBV2
j_gene: TRBJ2-7
abundance: .
d_gene: TRBD2
CDR3aa: CASRKTSGTYEQYF
CDR3nt: TGTGCCAGCAGGAAGACTAGCGGGACCTACGAGCAGTACTTC

v_gene: TRBV7-8
j_gene: TRBJ1-1
abundance: many
d_gene: .
CDR3aa: CASSWQAGEAFF
CDR3nt: TGTGCCAGCAGCTGGCAGGCGGGTGAAGCTTTCTTT

v_gene: TRBV29-1
j_gene: TRBJ2-3
abundance: many
d_gene: TRBD2
CDR3aa: CSTGLARVTDTQYF
CDR3nt: TGCAGCACGGGACTAGCGAGAGTCACAGATACGCAGTATTTT

v_gene: TRBV6-1
j_gene: TRBJ2-5
abundance: many
d_gene: TRBD1
CDR3aa: CASSDWDSPQETQYF
CDR3nt: TGTGCCAGCAGTGATTGGGACAGCCCTCAAGAGACCCAGTACTTC

v_gene: TRBV2
j_gene: TRBJ2-7
abundance: many
d_gene: TRBD2
CDR3aa: CASRVLAGRYEQYF
CDR3nt: TGTGCCAGCAGAGTACTAGCGGGACGCTACGAGCAGTACTTC

v_gene: TRBV7-9
j_gene: TRBJ2-7
abundance: many
d_gene: .
CDR3aa: CASSSRRDRTYEQYF
CDR3nt: TGTGCCAGCAGCAGCAGGCGGGACAGAACGTACGAGCAGTACTTC

v_gene: TRBV6-1
j_gene: TRBJ2-7
abundance: many
d_gene: TRBD2
CDR3aa: CASSRISPGLAGGRYEQYF
CDR3nt: TGTGCCAGCAGTCGAATATCCCCGGGACTAGCGGGAGGGCGGTACGAGCAGTACTTC